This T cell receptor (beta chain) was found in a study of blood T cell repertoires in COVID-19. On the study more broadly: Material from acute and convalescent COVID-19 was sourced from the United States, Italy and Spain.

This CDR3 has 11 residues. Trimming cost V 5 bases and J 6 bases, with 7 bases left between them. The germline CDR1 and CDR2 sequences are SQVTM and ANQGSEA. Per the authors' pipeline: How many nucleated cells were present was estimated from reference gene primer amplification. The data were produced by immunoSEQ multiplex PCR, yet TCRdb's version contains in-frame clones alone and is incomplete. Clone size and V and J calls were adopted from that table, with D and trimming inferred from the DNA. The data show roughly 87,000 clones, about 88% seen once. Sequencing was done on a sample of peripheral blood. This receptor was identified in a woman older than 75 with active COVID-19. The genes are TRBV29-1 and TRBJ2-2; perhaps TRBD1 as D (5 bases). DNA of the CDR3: TGCAGCGTTCCAGGGCCCGGGGAGCTGTTTTTT. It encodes CSVPGPGELFF.